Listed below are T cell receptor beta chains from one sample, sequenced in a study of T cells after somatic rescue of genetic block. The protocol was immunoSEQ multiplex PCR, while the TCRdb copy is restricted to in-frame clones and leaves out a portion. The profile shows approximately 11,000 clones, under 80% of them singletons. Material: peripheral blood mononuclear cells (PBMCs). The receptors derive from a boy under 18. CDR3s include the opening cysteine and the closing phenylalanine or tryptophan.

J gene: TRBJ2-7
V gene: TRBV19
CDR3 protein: CASSITGEDYEQYF

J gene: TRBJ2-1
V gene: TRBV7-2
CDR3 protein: CASSLDRYPLLNEQFF

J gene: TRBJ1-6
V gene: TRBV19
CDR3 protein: CASSVRQGRNSPLHF

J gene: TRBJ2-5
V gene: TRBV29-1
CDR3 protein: CSVEKGFQETQYF

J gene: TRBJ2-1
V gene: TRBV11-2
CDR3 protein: CASSLIGGYNEQFF

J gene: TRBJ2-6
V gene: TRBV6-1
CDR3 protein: CASSGTSGVSGANVLTF

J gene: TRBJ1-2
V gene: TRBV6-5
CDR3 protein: CASSSPGDYGYTF

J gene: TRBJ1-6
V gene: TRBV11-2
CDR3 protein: CASSSSGKSPLHF

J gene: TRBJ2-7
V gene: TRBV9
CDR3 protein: CASSVAGGPYEQYF

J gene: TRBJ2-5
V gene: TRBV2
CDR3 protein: CASSVGPPRIKETQYF

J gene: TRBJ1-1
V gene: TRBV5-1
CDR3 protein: CASSVDSRNTEAFF

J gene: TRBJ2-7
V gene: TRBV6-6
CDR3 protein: CASSYKGSSYEQYF

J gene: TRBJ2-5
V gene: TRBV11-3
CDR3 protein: CASSLVGTETQYF

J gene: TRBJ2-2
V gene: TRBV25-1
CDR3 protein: CASSPGHSTYLTGELFF

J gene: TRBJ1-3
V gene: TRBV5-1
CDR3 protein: CASSFQGARGNTIYF

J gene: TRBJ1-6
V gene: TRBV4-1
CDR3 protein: CASSQLGQGRSPLHF

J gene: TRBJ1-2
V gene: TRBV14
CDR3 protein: CASSQENRVGGYTF

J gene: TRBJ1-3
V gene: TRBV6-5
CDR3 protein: CASSYSASGNTIYF

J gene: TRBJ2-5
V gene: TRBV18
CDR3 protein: CASFKSARGLETQYF

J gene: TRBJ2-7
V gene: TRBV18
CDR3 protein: CASSPVFTSLSYEQYF

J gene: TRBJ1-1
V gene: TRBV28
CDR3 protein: CASSFWVLQNMLNTEAFF

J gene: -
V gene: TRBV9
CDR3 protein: CASSVGEGIWYYEQYF

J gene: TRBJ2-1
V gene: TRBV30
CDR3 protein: CASSGNEQFF

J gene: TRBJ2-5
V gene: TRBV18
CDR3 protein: CASSHLGQGGETQYF

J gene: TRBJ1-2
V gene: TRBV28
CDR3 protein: CASRGSNYGYTF

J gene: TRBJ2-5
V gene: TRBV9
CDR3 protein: CASSPPGDSWGETQYF

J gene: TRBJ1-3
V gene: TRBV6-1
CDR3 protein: CASWTGPSGNTIYF

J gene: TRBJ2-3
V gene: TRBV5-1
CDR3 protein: CASSLGQGREDTQYF

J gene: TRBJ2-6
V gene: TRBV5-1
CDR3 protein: CASSHEQGPARANVLTF

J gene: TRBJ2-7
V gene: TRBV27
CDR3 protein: CASSSSSYEQYF

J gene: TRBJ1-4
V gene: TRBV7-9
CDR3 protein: CASSLAQGPREKLFF

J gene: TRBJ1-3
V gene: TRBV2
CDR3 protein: CGVSGNTIYF

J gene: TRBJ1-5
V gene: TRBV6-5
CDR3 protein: CASSYSPRDGGQPQHF

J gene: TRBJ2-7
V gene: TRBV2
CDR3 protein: CASRKDSYEQYF

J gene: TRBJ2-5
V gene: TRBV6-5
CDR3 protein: CASSAGLAKGETQYF

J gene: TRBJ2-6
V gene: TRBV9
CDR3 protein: CASSVVGSGANVLTF

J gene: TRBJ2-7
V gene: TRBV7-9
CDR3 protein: CASSLDSSYEQYF

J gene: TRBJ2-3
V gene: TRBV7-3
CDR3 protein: CASSLGLPDTQYF

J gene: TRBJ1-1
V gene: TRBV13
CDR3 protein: CASREGNTEAFF

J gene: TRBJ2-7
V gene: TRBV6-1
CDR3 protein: CASWGEVYEQYF

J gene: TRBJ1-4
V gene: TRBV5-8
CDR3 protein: CASSFSLIGTGNEKLFF

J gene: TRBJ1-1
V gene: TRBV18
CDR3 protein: CASSPQGENTEAFF

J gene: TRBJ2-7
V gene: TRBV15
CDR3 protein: CATSPAGYEQYF

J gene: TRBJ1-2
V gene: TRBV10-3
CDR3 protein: CASTGTGTGGYTF

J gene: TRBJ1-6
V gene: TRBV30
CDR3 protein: CAWSVQRSPLHF

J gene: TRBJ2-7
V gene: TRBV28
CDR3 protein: CASSGLAGGSSYEQYF

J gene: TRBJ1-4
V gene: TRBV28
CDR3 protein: CASSLPEREKLFF

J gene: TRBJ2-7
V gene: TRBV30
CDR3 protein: CAWRRTVYEQYF

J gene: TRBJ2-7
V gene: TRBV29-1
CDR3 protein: CSVDDGYEQYF

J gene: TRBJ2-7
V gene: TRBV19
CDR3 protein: CASSIGRRGIYEQYF

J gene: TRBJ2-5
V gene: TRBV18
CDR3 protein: CASSPGMGPETQYF

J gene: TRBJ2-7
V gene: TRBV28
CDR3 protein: CASSSTGDYEQYF

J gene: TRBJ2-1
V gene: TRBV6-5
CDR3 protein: CASSYDGAGYNEQFF

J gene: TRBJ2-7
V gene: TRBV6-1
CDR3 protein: CASTGRGDEQYF

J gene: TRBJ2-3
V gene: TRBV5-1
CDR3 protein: CASSPRSGDTQYF

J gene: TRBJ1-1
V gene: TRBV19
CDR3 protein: CASKRTGGLGTEAFF

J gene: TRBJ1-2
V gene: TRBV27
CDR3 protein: CASSSGRLYGYTF

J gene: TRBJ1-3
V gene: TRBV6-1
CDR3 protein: CASIWPGGAGNTIYF

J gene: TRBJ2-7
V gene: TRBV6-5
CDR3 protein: CASRHDRGRGEQYF